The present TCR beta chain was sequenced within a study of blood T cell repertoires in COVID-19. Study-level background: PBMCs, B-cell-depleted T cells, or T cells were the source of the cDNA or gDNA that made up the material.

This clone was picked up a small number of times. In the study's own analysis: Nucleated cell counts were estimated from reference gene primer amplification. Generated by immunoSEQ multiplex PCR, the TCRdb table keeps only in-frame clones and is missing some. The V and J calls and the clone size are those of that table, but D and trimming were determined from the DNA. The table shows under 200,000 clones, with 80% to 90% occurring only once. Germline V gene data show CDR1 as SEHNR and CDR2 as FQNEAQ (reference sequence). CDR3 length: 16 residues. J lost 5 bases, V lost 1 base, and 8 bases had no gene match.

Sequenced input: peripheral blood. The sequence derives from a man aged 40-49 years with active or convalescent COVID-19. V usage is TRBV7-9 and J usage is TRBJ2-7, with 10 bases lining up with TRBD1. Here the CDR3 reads CASSLVGDRGSHEQYF. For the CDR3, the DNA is TGTGCCAGCAGCTTAGTCGGGGACAGGGGATCCCACGAGCAGTACTTC.